The clone carrying this TCR beta chain was observed a handful of times. The antigen remains undetermined. This record belongs to a study of STAT5B mutations in CD4+ large granular lymphocyte leukemia. The study, taken as a whole, reports: Top patient clones used TRBV06 genes more often: 8/27 versus 2/35 in controls. Patient CD4-sorted repertoires looked more clonal than healthy CD4+ repertoires, even without putative leukemic clones.

CDR3 length: 16 residues. Germline CDR1 reads MNHEY; CDR2 reads SVGAGI. J gave up 6 bases and V 4 bases, and 5 bases lay outside the gene matches. This was a survey-level run. Sequencing used immunoSEQ multiplex PCR; TCRdb keeps in-frame clones, though not all of them. Here the sample spans 25,000 to 35,000 clones, approximately 81% being singletons. The TCR originated in a human donor in good health. V is TRBV6-5 and J is TRBJ2-2; 13 bases fit TRBD2. The specimen was CD4+ T cells from blood buffy coats. The DNA for the CDR3 is TGTGCCAGCAGTTGGACTAGCGGGAGAAGCTCCGGGGAGCTGTTTTTT. Protein sequence: CASSWTSGRSSGELFF.